This T cell receptor beta chain originates from a study of blood T cell repertoires in COVID-19 (dated by TCRdb to the early 2020s). General notes on the study: Samples covering the acute and convalescent phases of COVID-19 were provided by collaborators in the United States, Italy and Spain. Samples were obtained from the ongoing ImmuneRACE study (first 160 participants) and from about 1,300 subjects provided by 6 global collaborators. Where available, HLA class I and class II types were obtained from metadata supplied by the sample provider rather than from assay-based typing. A freely available public database, intended as a resource for researchers studying the immune response to SARS-CoV-2, is where the repertoires were released. The material from the prospective study consisted of cDNA or gDNA derived from T cells, B-cell-depleted T cells, or PBMCs. Deeply sampled blood TCRbeta repertoires from subjects exposed to, actively infected with, or recovered from COVID-19 were included in the dataset. The sample metadata nearly always contained a de-identified subject ID, COVID-19 status, age in years and sex. Beyond this particular receptor, the publication reports: The amount of clinical and demographic metadata varied by source and participant and was provided uncurated.

The germline V gene (reference sequence) specifies GTSNPN as CDR1 and SVGIG as CDR2. After removal of 1 base from V and 6 bases from J, the junction retains 5 bases not matched to a gene. The CDR3 has 14 amino acids, counting the end cysteine and phenylalanine. Only the CDR3 DNA is retained, 42 bases long and in frame from the first base. This clone was detected only once. The target of this receptor is not known. Base-call qualities are not available, and no considerably larger clone is one nucleotide away. The immunoSEQ Assay, a bias-controlled multiplex PCR, was used to amplify TCRbeta CDR3 regions from genomic DNA. In the paper's pipeline: Nucleated cell counts per sample were estimated from amplification of reference gene primers within the assay. To quantify the absolute abundance of each unique TCRbeta CDR3 rearrangement, sequence reads were collapsed and filtered. Productive Simpson clonality was computed per sample as the square root of Simpson's diversity index over productive rearrangements. Entries here come from immuneACCESS through TCRdb and include only in-frame sequences with V and J called. Some clones fail to appear in such tables; in the studies checked, an unresolved V gene covers under half of the shortfall, and the cause of the remainder is unknown. The V and J calls and clone size come from that table; D and trimming were worked out from the DNA. This sample has 300,000 to 350,000 clones in its table, and about 87% of those were observed once. Approximately 9.4% of the sample is taken by the ten largest.

One collaborating source in Seattle enrolled patients during active infection and followed them longitudinally through the course of disease. Whole blood was collected in K2EDTA tubes by collaborating institutions according to the institutions' own protocols. For TCRbeta analysis, collaborators shipped samples as frozen whole blood, isolated PBMCs, or DNA extracted from either of those sample types. Material: peripheral blood. The TCR comes from a man aged 25-45 years with COVID-19, enrolled during active disease. This sequence uses TRBV30 and TRBJ2-3, and 9 junction bases match TRBD2. Here the CDR3 is given as CAWSDASGIDTQYF. Read as DNA, the sequence is TGTGCCTGGAGTGACGCTAGCGGGATTGATACGCAGTATTTT.